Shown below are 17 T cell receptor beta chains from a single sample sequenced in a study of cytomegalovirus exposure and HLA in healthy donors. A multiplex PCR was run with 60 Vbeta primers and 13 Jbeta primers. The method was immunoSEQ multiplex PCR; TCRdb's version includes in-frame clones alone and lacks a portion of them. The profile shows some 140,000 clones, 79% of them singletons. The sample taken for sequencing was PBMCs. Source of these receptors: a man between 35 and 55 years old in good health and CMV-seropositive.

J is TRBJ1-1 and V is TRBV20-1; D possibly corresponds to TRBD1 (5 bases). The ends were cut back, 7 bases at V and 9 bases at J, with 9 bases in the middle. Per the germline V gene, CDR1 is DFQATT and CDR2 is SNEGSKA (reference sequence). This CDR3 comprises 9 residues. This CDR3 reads CSVQVKAFF. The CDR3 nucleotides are TGCAGTGTACAGGTGAAAGCTTTCTTT.

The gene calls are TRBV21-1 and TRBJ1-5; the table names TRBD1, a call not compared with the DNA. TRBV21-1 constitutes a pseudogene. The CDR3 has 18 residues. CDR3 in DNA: TGTGCCAGCATCAGAGAGGGACAGGGGGGACATAGCAATCAGCCCCAGCATTTT. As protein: CASIREGQGGHSNQPQHF.

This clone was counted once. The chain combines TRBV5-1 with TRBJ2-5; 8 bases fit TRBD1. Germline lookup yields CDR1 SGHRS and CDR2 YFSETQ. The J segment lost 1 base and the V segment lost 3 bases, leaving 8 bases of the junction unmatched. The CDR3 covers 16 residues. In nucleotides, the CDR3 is TGCGCCAGCAGCTCCCTACAGGGGGGACCCCAAGAGACCCAGTACTTC. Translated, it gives CASSSLQGGPQETQYF.

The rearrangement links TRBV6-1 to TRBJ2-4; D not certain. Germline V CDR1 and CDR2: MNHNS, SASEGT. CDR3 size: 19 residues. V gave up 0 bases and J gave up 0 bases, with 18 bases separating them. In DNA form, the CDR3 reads TGTGCCAGCAGTGAAGCGCTTGTCAACTACGTGTTAGCCAAAAACATTCAGTACTTC. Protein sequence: CASSEALVNYVLAKNIQYF.

Written as DNA, the CDR3 is TGTGCCAGCAGCTCAACGGGTTACGAGCAGTACTTC. It codes for CASSSTGYEQYF. This chain joins TRBV5-5 and TRBJ2-7; D not certain. Germline loops: CDR1 SGHKS, CDR2 YYEKEE (reference sequence). This CDR3 comprises 12 residues. V lost 3 bases and J 4 bases, leaving 8 bases between the germline ends.

The DNA for the CDR3 is TGTGCCAGCAGCTCGAAGAGTGGTGGGGCCAACGTCCTGACTTTC. The encoded protein is CASSSKSGGANVLTF. The rearrangement joins TRBV5-4 to TRBJ2-6; unclear D gene. This CDR3 is 15 amino acids long. Between the trimmed V and J ends, which lost 3 bases and 3 bases, there was a span of 10 bases. The V gene's germline CDR1 is SGHNT and CDR2 YYREEE (reference sequence).

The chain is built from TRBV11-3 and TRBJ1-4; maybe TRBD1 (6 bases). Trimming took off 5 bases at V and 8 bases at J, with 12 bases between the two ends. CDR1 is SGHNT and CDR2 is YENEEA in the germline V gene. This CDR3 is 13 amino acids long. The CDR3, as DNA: TGTGCCAGCAGCGCAACAACAGGGGAAAAACTGTTTTTT. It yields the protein CASSATTGEKLFF.

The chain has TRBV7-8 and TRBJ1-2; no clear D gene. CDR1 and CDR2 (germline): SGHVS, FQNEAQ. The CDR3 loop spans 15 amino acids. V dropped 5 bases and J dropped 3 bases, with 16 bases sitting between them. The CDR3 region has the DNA TGTGCCAGCAGCCTCGAGAGGCGCCTGGACTATGGCTACACCTTC. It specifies CASSLERRLDYGYTF. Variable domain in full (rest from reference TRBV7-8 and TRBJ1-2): GAGVSQSPRYKVAKRGQDVALRCDPISGHVSLFWYQQALGQGPEFLTYFQNEAQLDKSGLPSDRFFAERPEGSVSTLKIQRTQQEDSAVYLCASSLERRLDYGYTFGSGTRLTVV.

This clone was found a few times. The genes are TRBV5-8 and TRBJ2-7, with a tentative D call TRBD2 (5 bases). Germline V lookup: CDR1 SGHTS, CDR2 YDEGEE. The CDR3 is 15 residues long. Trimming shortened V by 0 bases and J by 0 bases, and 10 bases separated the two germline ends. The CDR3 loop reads CASSLGSGFSYEQYF. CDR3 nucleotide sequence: TGTGCCAGCAGCTTGGGATCGGGGTTCTCCTACGAGCAGTACTTC.

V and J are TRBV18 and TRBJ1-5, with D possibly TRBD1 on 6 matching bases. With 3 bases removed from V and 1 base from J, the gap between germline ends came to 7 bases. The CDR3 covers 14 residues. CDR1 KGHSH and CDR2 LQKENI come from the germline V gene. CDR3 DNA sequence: TGTGCCAGCTCACCGGACAGAAGCAATCAGCCCCAGCATTTT. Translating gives CASSPDRSNQPQHF.

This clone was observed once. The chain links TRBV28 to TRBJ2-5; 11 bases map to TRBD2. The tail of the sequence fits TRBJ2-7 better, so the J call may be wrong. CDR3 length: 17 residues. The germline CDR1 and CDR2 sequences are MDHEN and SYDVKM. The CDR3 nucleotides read TGTGCCAGTGGGGGGTTTGACACTAGCGGGAGCCTCTACGAGCAGTACTTC. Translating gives CASGGFDTSGSLYEQYF.

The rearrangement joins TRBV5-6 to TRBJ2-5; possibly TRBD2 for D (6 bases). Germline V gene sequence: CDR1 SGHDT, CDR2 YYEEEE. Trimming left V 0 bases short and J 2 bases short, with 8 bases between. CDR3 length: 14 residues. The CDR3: CASSLVGGQETQYF. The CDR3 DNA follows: TGTGCCAGCAGCTTGGTGGGAGGTCAAGAGACCCAGTACTTC.

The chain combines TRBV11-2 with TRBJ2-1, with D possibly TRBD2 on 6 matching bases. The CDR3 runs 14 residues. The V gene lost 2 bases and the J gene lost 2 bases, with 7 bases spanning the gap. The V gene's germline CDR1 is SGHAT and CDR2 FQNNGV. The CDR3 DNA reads TGTGCCAGCAGCTTACGGGGGACCTACAATGAGCAGTTCTTC. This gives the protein CASSLRGTYNEQFF.

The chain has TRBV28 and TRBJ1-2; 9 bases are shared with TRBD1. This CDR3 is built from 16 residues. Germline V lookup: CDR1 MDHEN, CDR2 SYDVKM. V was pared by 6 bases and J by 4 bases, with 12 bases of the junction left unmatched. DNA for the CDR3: TGTGCCAGCAGCTCTACTTTCACAGGGGGCCTCTATGGCTACACCTTC. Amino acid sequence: CASSSTFTGGLYGYTF.

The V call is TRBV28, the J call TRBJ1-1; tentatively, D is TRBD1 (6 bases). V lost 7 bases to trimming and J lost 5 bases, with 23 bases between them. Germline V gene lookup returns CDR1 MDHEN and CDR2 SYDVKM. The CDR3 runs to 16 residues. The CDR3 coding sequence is TGTGCCAGCACGGGGCCGCGGCAGGGGACAAGAACTGAAGCTTTCTTT. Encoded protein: CASTGPRQGTRTEAFF.

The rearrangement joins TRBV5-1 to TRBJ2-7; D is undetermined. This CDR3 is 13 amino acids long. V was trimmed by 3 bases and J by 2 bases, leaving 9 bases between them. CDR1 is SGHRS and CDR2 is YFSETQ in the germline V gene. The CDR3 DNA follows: TGCGCCAGCAGCTCCAGGCCAACCTACGAGCAGTACTTC. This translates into CASSSRPTYEQYF.

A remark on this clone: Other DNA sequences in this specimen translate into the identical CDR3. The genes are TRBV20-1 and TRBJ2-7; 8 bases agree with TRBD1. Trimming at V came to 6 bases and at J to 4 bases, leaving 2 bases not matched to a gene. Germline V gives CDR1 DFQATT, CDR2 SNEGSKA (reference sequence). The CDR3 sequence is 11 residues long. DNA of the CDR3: TGCAGTGCAACAGGGGGATACGAGCAGTACTTC. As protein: CSATGGYEQYF.